This T cell receptor beta chain was sequenced during a study of OX40 agonist ivuxolimab in advanced cancers. Study background: Past anti-PD-1, anti-PD-L1 or anti-CTLA-4 therapy was accepted, and 30% to 50% had received some.

The CDR3 covers 15 residues. V lost 3 bases and J 3 bases, leaving 11 bases between the germline ends. Germline-derived CDR1 and CDR2 are MGHRA and YSYEKL. Overall study findings and caveats: Average numbers of expanded clones were greater in CD8+ T cells than in CD4+. At 0.1 to 3.0 mg/kg, CD4+ and CD8+ blood T cells expanded clonally by week 6.

Remarks on this clone: What it binds is unknown.

Profiling relied on immunoSEQ multiplex PCR, and the TCRdb table lists in-frame clones only, not all of them. The sample shows under 25,000 clones, 60% to 85% of them seen only once. V is TRBV4-1 and J is TRBJ2-2; TRBD2 might be the D (6 bases). The source of this sequence is an adult with an advanced solid tumor such as melanoma, head and neck, liver or kidney cancer. The sequencing used CD4+ or CD8+ T cells sorted from blood, collected in a trial of the OX40 agonist ivuxolimab. The CDR3, as DNA: TGCGCCAGCAGCCAGGGGGGACTGCACACCGGGGAGCTGTTTTTT. Residues: CASSQGGLHTGELFF.